The present T cell receptor beta chain was sequenced within a study of blood T cells in healthy people across ages. Overall study findings and caveats: A conclusive naive versus antigen-experienced comparison was prevented by the unsorted PBMCs.

The CDR3 totals 15 residues. The germline gives CDR1 SEHNR, CDR2 FQNEAQ (reference sequence). V dropped 0 bases and J dropped 1 base, with 9 bases sitting between them. Through a sample-barcoded 5' primer and a J-beta primer mix, a second PCR was run for roughly 6 to 12 cycles. TCRdb processed the 5' RACE reads anew with MiXCR; each CDR3 protein has one entry. Of about 830,000 distinct CDR3 sequences listed, around 68% were seen once; the top ten hold 28%. Turning to this clonotype: The antigen remains undetermined.

This chain links TRBV7-9 with TRBJ1-1, with D uncertain. The TCR was taken from a man aged 25 to 40 in good health. The sequencing sample was made of blood. The CDR3 DNA reads TGTGCCAGCAGCTTAGCTGCGGGCCCGAACACTGAAGCTTTCTTT. Translated: CASSLAAGPNTEAFF.